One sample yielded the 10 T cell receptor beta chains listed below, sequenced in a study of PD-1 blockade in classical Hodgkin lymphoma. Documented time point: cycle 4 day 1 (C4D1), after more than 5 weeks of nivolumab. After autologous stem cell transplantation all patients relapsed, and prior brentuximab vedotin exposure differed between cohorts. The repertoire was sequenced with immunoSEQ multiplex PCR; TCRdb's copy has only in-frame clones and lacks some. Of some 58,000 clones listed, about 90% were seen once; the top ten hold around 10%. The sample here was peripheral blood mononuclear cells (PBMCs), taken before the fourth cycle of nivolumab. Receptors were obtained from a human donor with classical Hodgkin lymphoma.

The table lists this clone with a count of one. This chain's CDR3 is CASTVGAGGLETQYF. CDR3 nucleotide sequence: TGTGCCAGCACCGTAGGAGCGGGGGGATTGGAGACCCAGTACTTC. The chain carries TRBV2 and TRBJ2-5, with 9 bases aligning to TRBD2. Germline V lookup: CDR1 SNHLY, CDR2 FYNNEI. This CDR3 contains 15 residues. The J segment lost 5 bases and the V segment lost 7 bases, leaving 11 bases of the junction unmatched.

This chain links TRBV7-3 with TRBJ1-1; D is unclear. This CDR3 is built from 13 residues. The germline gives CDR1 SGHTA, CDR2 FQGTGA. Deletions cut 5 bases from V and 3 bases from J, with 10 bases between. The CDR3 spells CASSVALYTEAFF. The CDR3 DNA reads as TGTGCCAGCAGCGTTGCCCTCTACACTGAAGCTTTCTTT.

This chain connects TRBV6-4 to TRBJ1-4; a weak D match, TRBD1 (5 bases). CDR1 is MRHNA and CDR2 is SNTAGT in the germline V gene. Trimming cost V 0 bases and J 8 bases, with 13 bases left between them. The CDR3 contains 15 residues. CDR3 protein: CASSDSGLPGEKLFF. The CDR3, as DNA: TGTGCCAGCAGTGACTCGGGGCTCCCGGGAGAAAAACTGTTTTTT.

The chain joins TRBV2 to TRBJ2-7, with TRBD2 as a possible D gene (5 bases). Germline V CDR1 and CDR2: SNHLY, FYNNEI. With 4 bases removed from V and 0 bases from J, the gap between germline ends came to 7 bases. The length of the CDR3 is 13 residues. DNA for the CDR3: TGTGCCAGCAGTGGGAGGAGCTCCTACGAGCAGTACTTC. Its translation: CASSGRSSYEQYF.

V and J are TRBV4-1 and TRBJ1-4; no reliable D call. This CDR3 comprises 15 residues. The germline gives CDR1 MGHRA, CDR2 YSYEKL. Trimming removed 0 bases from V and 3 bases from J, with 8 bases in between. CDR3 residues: CASSQEGYANEKLFF. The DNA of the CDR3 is TGCGCCAGCAGCCAAGAAGGATACGCTAATGAAAAACTGTTTTTT.

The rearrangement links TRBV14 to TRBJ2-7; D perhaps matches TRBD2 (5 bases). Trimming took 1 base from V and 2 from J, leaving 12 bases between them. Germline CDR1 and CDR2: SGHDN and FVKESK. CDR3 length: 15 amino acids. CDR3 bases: TGTGCCAGCAGCCAAGGATCGGGATTTGCCTACGAGCAGTACTTC. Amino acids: CASSQGSGFAYEQYF.

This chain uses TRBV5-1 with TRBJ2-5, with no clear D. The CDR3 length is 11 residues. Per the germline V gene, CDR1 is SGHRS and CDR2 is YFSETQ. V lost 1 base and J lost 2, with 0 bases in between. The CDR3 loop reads CASSLQETQYF. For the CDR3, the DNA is TGCGCCAGCAGCTTGCAAGAGACCCAGTACTTC.

CDR3 amino acids: CASQIGVGQARANTEAFF. The CDR3 region has the DNA TGTGCCAGCCAAATAGGAGTCGGACAGGCGAGGGCGAACACTGAAGCTTTCTTT. The V call is TRBV2, the J call TRBJ1-1; 7 nucleotides align to TRBD1. CDR1 SNHLY and CDR2 FYNNEI come from the germline V gene. V shed 8 bases and J 1 base; nucleotides not matched to a gene: 19. The CDR3 length is 18 residues. Combining the CDR3 with reference TRBV2 and TRBJ1-1 gives the whole variable domain EPEVTQTPSHQVTQMGQEVILRCVPISNHLYFYWYRQILGQKVEFLVSFYNNEISEKSEIFDDQFSVERPDGSNFTLKIRSTKLEDSAMYFCASQIGVGQARANTEAFFGQGTRLTVV.

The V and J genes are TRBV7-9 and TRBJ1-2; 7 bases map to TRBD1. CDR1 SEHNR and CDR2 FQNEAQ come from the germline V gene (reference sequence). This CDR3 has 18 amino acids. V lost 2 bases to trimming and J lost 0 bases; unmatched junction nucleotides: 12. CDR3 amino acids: CASSLSRGVSFSNYGYTF. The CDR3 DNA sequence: TGTGCCAGCAGCTTAAGCAGGGGGGTTTCATTCTCTAACTATGGCTACACCTTC.

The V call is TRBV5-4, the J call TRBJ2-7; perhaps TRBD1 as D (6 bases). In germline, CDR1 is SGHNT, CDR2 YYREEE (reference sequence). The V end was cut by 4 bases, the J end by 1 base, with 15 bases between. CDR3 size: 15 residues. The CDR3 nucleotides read TGTGCCAGCAGCCGGGTGGCAGGGGTATCCTACGAGCAGTACTTC. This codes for CASSRVAGVSYEQYF.